The 27 T cell receptor beta chains given below trace back to one sample, sequenced in a study of T cells after yellow fever vaccination. TCRdb called the 5' RACE reads again in MiXCR, with one record for every CDR3 protein. The data hold under 550,000 distinct CDR3 sequences, with 20% to 25% observed a single time. The sequences come from PBMCs, collected about 21 days after the first yellow fever vaccination. The receptors shown here come from a man in his late teens or twenties who received the YFV17D yellow fever vaccine.

The chain recombines TRBV30 with TRBJ1-1; no definite D call. The CDR3 sequence is 14 residues long. V was cut by 0 bases and J by 0 bases, with 8 bases left in between. Germline lookup yields CDR1 GTSNPN and CDR2 SVGIG (reference sequence). CDR3 in DNA: TGTGCCTGGAGTGTATGGGCGGTGAACACTGAAGCTTTCTTT. Translation: CAWSVWAVNTEAFF.

V is TRBV4-2 and J is TRBJ2-3; 10 nucleotides agree with TRBD2. CDR3 size: 15 residues. Trimming at V came to 3 bases and at J to 4 bases, leaving 4 bases not matched to a gene. Germline assignment: CDR1 LGHNA and CDR2 YNFKEQ. DNA for the CDR3: TGTGCCAGCAGCCAGGAGAGCGGGGGGGCAGATACGCAGTATTTT. This encodes CASSQESGGADTQYF.

The chain carries TRBV20-1 and TRBJ1-2; D is possibly TRBD1 (5 bases). Per the germline V gene, CDR1 is DFQATT and CDR2 is SNEGSKA (reference sequence). The CDR3 spans 13 residues. Trimming removed 3 bases at V and 4 bases at J, with 12 bases between. CDR3 sequence (DNA): TGCAGTGCTAGGGTATTTGGGGCCTATGGCTACACCTTC. Residues: CSARVFGAYGYTF.

The chain uses TRBV20-1 and TRBJ1-4; possibly TRBD1 for D (6 bases). This CDR3 is built from 15 residues. V was trimmed by 5 bases and J by 2 bases, leaving 15 bases between them. The germline CDR1 and CDR2 sequences are DFQATT and SNEGSKA (reference sequence). CDR3 amino acids: CSALPGGVTNEKLFF. The CDR3 coding sequence is TGCAGTGCTCTCCCGGGGGGCGTTACTAATGAAAAACTGTTTTTT.

This clonotype has at least ten counts. The chain joins TRBV20-1 to TRBJ1-2; no clear D gene. The CDR3 is 15 amino acids. Deletions cut 1 base from V and 0 bases from J, with 12 bases between. Germline values: CDR1 DFQATT, CDR2 SNEGSKA (reference sequence). CDR3 sequence reads: CSARGPLLTNYGYTF. CDR3 DNA: TGCAGTGCTAGAGGCCCCCTGCTGACTAACTATGGCTACACCTTC.

This clonotype was picked up a small number of times. The J gene is TRBJ1-4, the V gene TRBV4-3; no clear D gene. The CDR3 extends over 15 amino acids. V was pared by 1 base and J by 4 bases, with 10 bases between. The germline V gene encodes CDR1 LGHNA and CDR2 YSLEER. CDR3 nucleotides: TGCGCCAGCAGCCAAGTGGTAGGAGATAATGAAAAACTGTTTTTT. This sequence encodes CASSQVVGDNEKLFF.

This clonotype has more than one count but fewer than ten. The CDR3 sequence is CASSLAGQGQPQHF. The CDR3 DNA is TGTGCCAGCAGCTTAGCGGGACAGGGGCAGCCCCAGCATTTT. The rearrangement links TRBV7-2 to TRBJ1-5, with 10 bases fitting TRBD1. Losses at the gene ends were 0 bases for V and 7 bases for J; bases not matched to a gene: 0. CDR3 length: 14 residues. Germline CDR1 reads SGHTA; CDR2 reads FQGNSA. The whole variable domain, filled in from reference TRBV7-2 and TRBJ1-5, reads GAGVSQSPSNKVTEKGKDVELRCDPISGHTALYWYRQSLGQGLEFLIYFQGNSAPDKSGLPSDRFSAERTGGSVSTLTIQRTQQEDSAVYLCASSLAGQGQPQHFGDGTRLSIL.

This sequence joins TRBV7-3 and TRBJ2-1, with TRBD2 matching 8 bases. CDR1 is SGHTA, CDR2 FQGTGA, per germline. The CDR3 sequence is 15 residues long. V trimming: 4 bases; J trimming: 7 bases; junction bases outside the gene matches: 9. The CDR3: CASSWAGGGRNEQFF. The CDR3 DNA sequence: TGTGCCAGCAGCTGGGCAGGCGGGGGGCGGAATGAGCAGTTCTTC.

The chain uses TRBV5-1 and TRBJ2-1, with D perhaps matching TRBD2 (5 bases). The germline V gene has CDR1 SGHRS and CDR2 YFSETQ. The CDR3 is made up of 15 amino acids. Trimming removed 0 bases from V and 4 bases from J, with 11 bases in between. The DNA for the CDR3 is TGCGCCAGCAGCTTGGGGGTCGGGGAGTACAATGAGCAGTTCTTC. Protein sequence: CASSLGVGEYNEQFF.

The chain employs TRBV20-1 and TRBJ2-3; 7 bases align to TRBD2. V was pared by 5 bases and J by 4 bases, with 9 bases of the junction left unmatched. CDR3 size: 14 residues. Germline values: CDR1 DFQATT, CDR2 SNEGSKA (reference sequence). CDR3 loop: CSADRAGRADTQYF. The CDR3, as DNA: TGCAGTGCTGATCGAGCGGGGCGGGCAGATACGCAGTATTTT.

The rearrangement links TRBV6-2 or TRBV6-3 to TRBJ1-1; 11 nucleotides line up with TRBD1. The CDR3 is 16 residues long. The junction had 4 bases not matched to a gene; V was cut back by 0 bases and J by 4 bases. Germline CDR1 MNHEY, CDR2 SVGEGT. CDR3 in amino acids: CASSYSSGTGGTEAFF. The CDR3 DNA sequence: TGTGCCAGCAGTTACTCATCCGGGACAGGGGGCACTGAAGCTTTCTTT.

Sample share makes this clonotype medium-sized. The chain has TRBV6-2 or TRBV6-3 and TRBJ1-5; a possible D gene is TRBD1 (6 bases). CDR1 is MNHEY, CDR2 SVGEGT, per germline. With 5 bases removed from V and 2 bases from J, the gap between germline ends came to 10 bases. This CDR3 comprises 14 residues. CDR3 sequence reads: CASSAGAGNQPQHF. CDR3 DNA: TGTGCCAGCAGTGCAGGGGCAGGCAATCAGCCCCAGCATTTT.

The V gene is TRBV28, the J gene TRBJ1-4; D is unresolved. V lost 2 bases, J lost 4 bases, and 5 bases lay in between. Germline CDR1 reads MDHEN; CDR2 reads SYDVKM. The CDR3 consists of 13 residues. The CDR3 here is CASSLHSNEKLFF. CDR3 DNA sequence: TGTGCCAGCAGTTTACACAGTAATGAAAAACTGTTTTTT.

The CDR3 is CASSLGRGRGSEQYV. CDR3 bases: TGTGCCAGCAGCTTAGGCAGGGGGCGCGGGAGCGAGCAGTACGTC. The chain has TRBV7-8 and TRBJ2-7, with D perhaps matching TRBD1 (8 bases). Germline CDR1 reads SGHVS; CDR2 reads FQNEAQ. Deletions cut 1 base from V and 6 bases from J, with 16 bases between. This CDR3 is built from 15 residues.

This clonotype was counted a few times. This chain joins TRBV7-9 and TRBJ2-3; D could derive from TRBD1 or TRBD2 (5 bases each). Deletions cut 4 bases from V and 4 bases from J, with 12 bases between. Germline V gene lookup returns CDR1 SEHNR and CDR2 FQNEAQ (reference sequence). The CDR3 has 14 residues. CDR3 region: CASSYRGLADTQYF. The CDR3 nucleotides are TGTGCCAGCAGCTACCGGGGCCTGGCAGATACGCAGTATTTT.

The chain links TRBV20-1 to TRBJ2-1; perhaps D is TRBD1 or TRBD2 (6 bases each). The CDR3 contains 14 residues. Trimming took 2 bases from V and 2 from J, leaving 10 bases between them. Looked up from germline, CDR1 is DFQATT and CDR2 is SNEGSKA (reference sequence). CDR3 in amino acids: CSARRGEPYNEQFF. The CDR3 DNA reads as TGCAGTGCTAGAAGGGGGGAGCCCTACAATGAGCAGTTCTTC.

The chain is built from TRBV9 and TRBJ2-7, with 11 bases identical to TRBD2. J was trimmed by 3 bases and V by 5 bases; bases with no gene match: 4. In germline, CDR1 is SGDLS, CDR2 YYNGEE. The CDR3 has 14 residues. As DNA, the CDR3 is TGTGCCAGCAGTGCCGGGACTAGCGGCTACGAGCAGTACTTC. Translation gives CASSAGTSGYEQYF.

The chain couples TRBV15 to TRBJ2-1; D perhaps matches TRBD2 (7 bases). The germline V gene has CDR1 LNHNV and CDR2 YYDKDF (reference sequence). Trimming took 1 base from V and 15 from J, leaving 16 bases between them. This CDR3 has 13 amino acids. CDR3 nucleotides: TGTGCCACCAGCAGAGTAGGGGGGGAGAAATGGTTCTTC. Translating gives CATSRVGGEKWFF.

This clonotype came up a few times. The chain carries TRBV6-2 or TRBV6-3 and TRBJ2-1, with D tentatively TRBD2 (6 bases). V lost 6 bases and J lost 5, with 14 bases in between. The CDR3 totals 14 residues. Per germline, CDR1 MNHEY and CDR2 SVGEGT. CDR3 in amino acids: CASRRDAGDNEQFF. The CDR3 coding sequence is TGTGCCAGCAGGCGGGACGCCGGCGACAATGAGCAGTTCTTC.

This clonotype was picked up many times. In nucleotides, the CDR3 is TGTGCCAGCAGTTACGGGGGTGGGGCCAACGTCCTGACTTTC. This translates into CASSYGGGANVLTF. The chain has TRBV6-2 or TRBV6-3 and TRBJ2-6; D is possibly TRBD1 or TRBD2 (5 bases each). Per germline, CDR1 MNHEY and CDR2 SVGEGT. The CDR3 sequence is 14 residues long. V dropped 2 bases and J dropped 3 bases, with 5 bases sitting between them.

V is TRBV12-5 and J is TRBJ2-5; D is possibly TRBD1 (5 bases). The germline V gene encodes CDR1 LGHNT and CDR2 FRNRAP. The CDR3 is 17 residues long. Between the trimmed V and J ends, which lost 3 bases and 4 bases, there was a span of 21 bases. The CDR3 DNA follows: TGTGCTAGTGGTTTTATTCCCCGTGAAGGGCAGGGAGAGACCCAGTACTTC. It translates to CASGFIPREGQGETQYF.

This clonotype was seen a few times. The junction shows a germline mismatch at one end, possibly a read error. V usage is TRBV7-2 and J usage is TRBJ2-5; D unclear. Germline CDR1 SGHTA, CDR2 FQGNSA. This CDR3 has 16 residues. CDR3 region: CASSLAREMDQESQYF. The CDR3 DNA sequence: TGTGCCAGCAGCTTAGCGAGAGAAATGGACCAAGAGTCCCAGTACTTC.

The V call is TRBV7-2, the J call TRBJ2-3; no definite D call. Trimming took 5 bases from V and 1 from J, leaving 4 bases between them. This CDR3 has 12 residues. Germline V gene data show CDR1 as SGHTA and CDR2 as FQGNSA. CDR3 region: CASSHGTDTQYF. The CDR3 DNA sequence: TGTGCCAGCAGCCACGGCACAGATACGCAGTATTTT. The whole variable domain, remainder taken from reference TRBV7-2 and TRBJ2-3, is GAGVSQSPSNKVTEKGKDVELRCDPISGHTALYWYRQSLGQGLEFLIYFQGNSAPDKSGLPSDRFSAERTGGSVSTLTIQRTQQEDSAVYLCASSHGTDTQYFGPGTRLTVL.

The chain employs TRBV20-1 and TRBJ1-5, with 7 nucleotides matching TRBD1. Germline V gene lookup returns CDR1 DFQATT and CDR2 SNEGSKA (reference sequence). V lost 1 base and J lost 7; bases outside the gene matches: 7. CDR3 length: 14 amino acids. CDR3 bases: TGCAGTGCTAGAGTATGGGCAGGGGGGCAGCCCCAGCATTTT. Encoded protein: CSARVWAGGQPQHF.

The chain couples TRBV20-1 to TRBJ1-4, with 8 bases fitting TRBD1. V dropped 2 bases and J dropped 6; count of bases not matched to a gene: 2. The germline CDR1 and CDR2 sequences are DFQATT and SNEGSKA (reference sequence). The CDR3 is 13 residues long. CDR3 DNA sequence: TGCAGTGCTAGAAGGGACAGGCATGAAAAACTGTTTTTT. Translated, it gives CSARRDRHEKLFF.

There are a few counts of this clonotype. The V gene is TRBV7-2, the J gene TRBJ1-3, with D maybe TRBD1 (5 bases). The V gene lost 3 bases and the J gene lost 0 bases, with 6 bases spanning the gap. Germline CDR1 and CDR2: SGHTA and FQGNSA. CDR3 length equals 14 residues. The CDR3 DNA is TGTGCCAGCAGCTTGGACACCTCTGGAAACACCATATATTTT. Its protein product is CASSLDTSGNTIYF.

The table lists this clonotype with many counts. The V gene is TRBV7-2, the J gene TRBJ1-2, with a possible D match to TRBD1 (5 bases). CDR3 length: 15 amino acids. Germline V gives CDR1 SGHTA, CDR2 FQGNSA. Trimming removed 3 bases from V and 4 bases from J, with 15 bases in between. The DNA for the CDR3 is TGTGCCAGCAGCTTTCTTAGGGGAGGTGGCTATGGCTACACCTTC. It specifies CASSFLRGGGYGYTF.